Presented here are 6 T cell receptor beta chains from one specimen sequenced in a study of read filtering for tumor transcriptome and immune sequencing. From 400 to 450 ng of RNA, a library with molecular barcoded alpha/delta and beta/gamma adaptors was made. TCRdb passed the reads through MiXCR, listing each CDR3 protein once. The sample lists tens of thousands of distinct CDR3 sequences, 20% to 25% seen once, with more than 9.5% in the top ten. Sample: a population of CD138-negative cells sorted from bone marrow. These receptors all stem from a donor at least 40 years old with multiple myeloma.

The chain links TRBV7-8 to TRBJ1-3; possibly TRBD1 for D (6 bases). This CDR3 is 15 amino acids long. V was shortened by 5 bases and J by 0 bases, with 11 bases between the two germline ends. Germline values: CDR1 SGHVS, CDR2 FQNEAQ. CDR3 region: CASSRGLTSGNTIYF. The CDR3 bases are TGTGCCAGCAGCCGGGGGCTCACCTCTGGAAACACCATATATTTT.

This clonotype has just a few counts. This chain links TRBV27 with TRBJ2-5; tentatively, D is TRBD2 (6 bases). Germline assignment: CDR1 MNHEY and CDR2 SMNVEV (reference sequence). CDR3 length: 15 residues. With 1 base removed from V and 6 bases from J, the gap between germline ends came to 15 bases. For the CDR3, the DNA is TGTGCCAGCAGTTTATACCCCGGGGGTCAGCAGACCCAGTACTTC. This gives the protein CASSLYPGGQQTQYF.

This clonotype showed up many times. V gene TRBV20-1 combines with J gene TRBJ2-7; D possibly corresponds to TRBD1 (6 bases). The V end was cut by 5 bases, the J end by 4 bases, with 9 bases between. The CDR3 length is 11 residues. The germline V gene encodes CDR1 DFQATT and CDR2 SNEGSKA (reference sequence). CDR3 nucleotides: TGCAGTGCTTTAGGACAGTACGAGCAGTACTTC. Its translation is CSALGQYEQYF.

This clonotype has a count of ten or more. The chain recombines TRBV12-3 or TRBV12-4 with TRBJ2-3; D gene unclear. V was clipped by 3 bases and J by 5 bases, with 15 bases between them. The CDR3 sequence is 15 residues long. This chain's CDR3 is CASSFDHPFKDTQYF. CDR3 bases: TGTGCCAGCAGTTTCGACCATCCATTTAAAGATACGCAGTATTTT.

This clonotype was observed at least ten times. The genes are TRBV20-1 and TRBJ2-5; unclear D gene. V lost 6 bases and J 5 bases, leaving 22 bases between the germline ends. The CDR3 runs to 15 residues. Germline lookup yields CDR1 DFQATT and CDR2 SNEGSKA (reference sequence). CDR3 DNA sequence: TGCAGTGCCACGCAGGCACGGACCTCATGGGAGACCCAGTACTTC. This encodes CSATQARTSWETQYF.

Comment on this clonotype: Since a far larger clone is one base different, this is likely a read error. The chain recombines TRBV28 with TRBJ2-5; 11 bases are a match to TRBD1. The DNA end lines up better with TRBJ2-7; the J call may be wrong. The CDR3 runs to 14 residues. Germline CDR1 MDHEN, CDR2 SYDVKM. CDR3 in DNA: TGTGCCTGCAGATATGGGACAGGGGGCTACGAGCAGTACTTC. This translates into CACRYGTGGYEQYF.